This T cell receptor beta chain was sequenced during a study of shared clonotypes between healthy human individuals. CD8 cells regarded as naive lacked CD45RO, were positively chosen for CCR7, and omitted terminally differentiated effector memory CD45RA+ cells. This table comes from immunoSEQ multiplex PCR, and its TCRdb copy is limited to in-frame clones, with some not included. The data show roughly 2.1 million clones, with 85% to 95% seen just once and over 1.5% held by the top ten. This CDR3 is 18 amino acids long. Germline V gives CDR1 SEHNR, CDR2 FQNEAQ (reference sequence). V shed 5 bases, J shed 3 bases, and the junction held 10 bases outside the gene matches.

The sample consisted of naive CD8+ T cells from PBMCs. The source is a man younger than 30 in good health. Some clones in this sample may be carry-over from other donors' samples. The chain recombines TRBV7-9 with TRBJ2-1; 13 bases map to TRBD2. The CDR3 reads CASSRTSGRERDYNEQFF. In DNA form, the CDR3 reads TGTGCCAGCAGCAGGACTAGCGGGAGAGAGAGGGACTACAATGAGCAGTTCTTC.